The 18 T cell receptor beta chains below all came from one sample that was sequenced in a study of control samples from healthy donors and cancer patients. TCRdb's copy holds only in-frame clones and misses some; the assay was immunoSEQ multiplex PCR. Of 30,000 to 35,000 clones in the sample, approximately 93% were seen once. The sequenced material came from blood. The receptors were gathered from a man aged 55-75 years in good health.

The chain carries TRBV5-8 and TRBJ1-6; the D gene is possibly TRBD1 (6 bases). The CDR3 loop spans 16 amino acids. The V gene lost 4 bases and the J gene lost 4 bases, with 15 bases spanning the gap. Germline assignment: CDR1 SGHTS and CDR2 YDEGEE. The CDR3 coding sequence is TGTGCCAGCAGCACGATTACAGGGCATTATAATTCACCCCTCCACTTT. It yields the protein CASSTITGHYNSPLHF.

Concerning this clone itself: At one end the junction does not follow the germline gene, possibly because of a read error. The sample has other DNA sequences that encode this CDR3 too. J is TRBJ2-7 and V is TRBV19; 9 bases map to TRBD1. This CDR3 has 13 amino acids. CDR1 is LNHDA, CDR2 SQIVND, per germline (reference sequence). As DNA, the CDR3 is TGTGCCAGTAGTAACCAAAGGGACAGGGAACAGTATTTC. Its translation: CASSNQRDREQYF.

CDR3 nucleotides: TGTGCCAGCAGTTACTCGGTCTCAGGGGGAATAATCAATCAGCCCCAGCATTTT. Amino acids: CASSYSVSGGIINQPQHF. This chain joins TRBV6-2 or TRBV6-3 and TRBJ1-5, with 7 bases identical to TRBD1. The trim removed 0 bases at V and 3 bases at J, leaving 11 bases unmatched. Germline loops: CDR1 MNHEY, CDR2 SVGEGT. The CDR3 is 18 amino acids.

This rearrangement joins TRBV6-5 to TRBJ1-5, with D perhaps matching TRBD1 (6 bases). This CDR3 contains 13 residues. The V gene's germline CDR1 is MNHEY and CDR2 SVGAGI. V lost 8 bases, J lost 6 bases, and 14 bases lay in between. The CDR3 spells CASSVEGGQPQHF. The CDR3 bases are TGTGCCAGCTCGGTGGAGGGGGGTCAGCCCCAGCATTTT.

In DNA form, the CDR3 reads TGTGCCAGCAGTCAGGGGACAGGGGCGAAATACAATGAGCAGTTCTTC. Its protein is CASSQGTGAKYNEQFF. The chain combines TRBV27 with TRBJ2-1, with TRBD1 identical over 10 bases. V lost 5 bases and J lost 4; bases outside the gene matches: 8. This CDR3 spans 16 amino acids. Germline values: CDR1 MNHEY, CDR2 SMNVEV (reference sequence).

The chain has TRBV2 and TRBJ1-1; D remains ambiguous. V was pared by 7 bases and J by 4 bases, with 10 bases between. From germline, CDR1 is SNHLY and CDR2 FYNNEI. This CDR3 is built from 12 residues. The CDR3 bases are TGTGCCAGCATGACGGACCTCACTGAAGCTTTCTTT. It codes for CASMTDLTEAFF.

This sequence joins TRBV6-2 or TRBV6-3 and TRBJ2-4, with 8 bases fitting TRBD2. Germline CDR1 is MNHEY and CDR2 is SVGEGT. The trim removed 6 bases at V and 2 bases at J, leaving 9 bases unmatched. This CDR3 is built from 16 residues. In DNA, the CDR3 is TGTGCCAGCAGCCAGCGGGGGCCAAACTCCAAAAACATTCAGTACTTC. Translation: CASSQRGPNSKNIQYF.

V gene TRBV6-1 combines with J gene TRBJ1-5; D uncertain. This CDR3 has 15 amino acids. V lost 3 bases, J lost 6 bases, and 15 bases lay in between. Germline V gives CDR1 MNHNS, CDR2 SASEGT. Here the CDR3 reads CASSDRGVKGQPQHF. The CDR3 DNA reads as TGTGCCAGCAGTGACCGGGGAGTAAAGGGTCAGCCCCAGCATTTT.

This clone appeared a single time. This chain links TRBV29-1 with TRBJ1-2; the D gene is possibly TRBD1 (5 bases). The CDR3 is made up of 11 amino acids. Germline V gene data show CDR1 as SQVTM and CDR2 as ANQGSEA. With 4 bases removed from V and 8 bases from J, the gap between germline ends came to 11 bases. The CDR3 loop is CSVGPEGGYTF. The CDR3 nucleotides are TGCAGCGTTGGACCGGAGGGGGGCTACACCTTC.

This chain connects TRBV7-2 to TRBJ1-1, with a tentative D call TRBD1 (6 bases). From germline, CDR1 is SGHTA and CDR2 FQGNSA. CDR3 length: 14 residues. V gave up 5 bases and J gave up 1 base, with 11 bases separating them. CDR3 DNA sequence: TGTGCCAGCAGCCGGGGAGGGGGGAACACTGAAGCTTTCTTT. This encodes CASSRGGGNTEAFF.

V is TRBV29-1 and J is TRBJ1-6, with D maybe TRBD1 (6 bases). The CDR3 loop spans 13 amino acids. The V and J ends lost 5 bases and 7 bases respectively, with 12 bases between them. Germline CDR1 SQVTM, CDR2 ANQGSEA. Here the CDR3 DNA reads TGCAGCGTTAGGACAGCCTTCAATTCACCCCTCCACTTT. Translating gives CSVRTAFNSPLHF.

The rearrangement links TRBV28 to TRBJ1-6, with D unclear. Trimming shortened V by 1 base and J by 6 bases, and 10 bases separated the two germline ends. Germline CDR1 MDHEN, CDR2 SYDVKM. The CDR3 covers 15 residues. The CDR3 bases are TGTGCCAGCAGTTTATTTGGCAGCATTAATTCACCCCTCCACTTT. It translates to CASSLFGSINSPLHF.

This rearrangement joins TRBV9 to TRBJ1-4; D might be TRBD1 (5 bases). Germline lookup yields CDR1 SGDLS and CDR2 YYNGEE. The CDR3 extends over 16 amino acids. V dropped 0 bases and J dropped 1 base, with 10 bases sitting between them. The CDR3 sequence: CASSVDAGVTNEKLFF. In nucleotides, the CDR3 is TGTGCCAGCAGCGTAGACGCGGGGGTAACTAATGAAAAACTGTTTTTT.

V and J are TRBV10-2 and TRBJ1-5; no reliable D call. Trimming removed 1 base from V and 0 bases from J, with 4 bases in between. CDR3 length equals 14 residues. In germline, CDR1 is WSHSY, CDR2 SAAADI. The CDR3 reads CASSELGSNQPQHF. DNA of the CDR3: TGCGCCAGCAGTGAGTTGGGTAGCAATCAGCCCCAGCATTTT.

This clone was counted once. This rearrangement joins TRBV28 to TRBJ2-1; no clear D. V lost 6 bases and J 7 bases, leaving 10 bases between the germline ends. Germline CDR1 MDHEN, CDR2 SYDVKM. The CDR3 totals 12 residues. CDR3 in DNA: TGTGCCAGCAGCGAGTTGGGGAATGAGCAGTTCTTC. Translating it yields CASSELGNEQFF.

The V call is TRBV19, the J call TRBJ2-6; D not resolved. The germline V gene has CDR1 LNHDA and CDR2 SQIVND (reference sequence). Between the trimmed V and J ends, which lost 5 bases and 2 bases, there was a span of 4 bases. The CDR3 sequence is 13 residues long. The CDR3 is CASSLPGANVLTF. CDR3 in DNA: TGTGCCAGTAGTCTCCCTGGGGCCAACGTCCTGACTTTC.

The gene calls are TRBV19 and TRBJ1-1; TRBD1 matches at 9 bases. The CDR3 contains 13 residues. Germline V lookup: CDR1 LNHDA, CDR2 SQIVND (reference sequence). Germline trimming cut 7 bases from V and 8 bases from J; bases unmatched to any gene: 8. The CDR3 nucleotides are TGTGCCAGTAATTCGGGACAGGGAAGAGAAGCTTTCTTT. Amino acids: CASNSGQGREAFF.

This clone was seen once. This chain joins TRBV14 and TRBJ2-5; D possibly corresponds to TRBD1 (6 bases). This CDR3 is built from 16 residues. The V end lost 1 base, the J end lost 3 bases, and 15 bases lay between the germline ends. CDR1 is SGHDN, CDR2 FVKESK, per germline. The CDR3 nucleotides read TGTGCCAGCAGCCAAGGGGGGCGAGGGTTTAAAGAGACCCAGTACTTC. It encodes CASSQGGRGFKETQYF. The full variable domain, with the rest looked up from reference TRBV14 and TRBJ2-5, is EAGVTQFPSHSVIEKGQTVTLRCDPISGHDNLYWYRRVMGKEIKFLLHFVKESKQDESGMPNNRFLAERTGGTYSTLKVQPAELEDSGVYFCASSQGGRGFKETQYFGPGTRLLVL.